Following are 25 T cell receptor beta chains from one sample sequenced in a study of cytotoxic CD8 clonotypes in ibrutinib-treated CLL. Data came from immunoSEQ multiplex PCR; TCRdb stores just in-frame clones and leaves some out. The table lists about 200,000 clones, about 72% of them singletons, with around an eighth in the top ten. The input for sequencing was PBMCs, taken after 24 months of ibrutinib treatment. The receptors here all came from a human donor with chronic lymphocytic leukemia.

The V and J genes are TRBV27 and TRBJ2-7; a possible D gene is TRBD2 (6 bases). CDR1 MNHEY and CDR2 SMNVEV come from the germline V gene (reference sequence). This CDR3 is built from 13 residues. V was shortened by 2 bases and J by 3 bases, with 8 bases between the two germline ends. The CDR3 spells CASSLMRGYEQYF. DNA for the CDR3: TGTGCCAGCAGTTTAATGCGGGGCTACGAGCAGTACTTC.

Only one count was recorded for this clone. The rearrangement links TRBV7-2 to TRBJ2-7; 7 positions match TRBD2. Germline V gene lookup returns CDR1 SGHTA and CDR2 FQGNSA. The CDR3 totals 19 residues. The trim removed 1 base at V and 4 bases at J, leaving 19 bases unmatched. Written as DNA, the CDR3 is TGTGCCAGCAGCTTAGTTTGGTTTAGGGTGGGCGGGAGCAGGTACGAGCAGTACTTC. Its translation is CASSLVWFRVGGSRYEQYF.

This sequence joins TRBV19 and TRBJ2-7; 10 nucleotides line up with TRBD1. Losses at the gene ends were 4 bases for V and 3 bases for J; bases not matched to a gene: 9. CDR1 and CDR2 from the germline V gene are LNHDA and SQIVND (reference sequence). The CDR3 has 16 residues. The CDR3 DNA follows: TGTGCCAGTAGTAGATTGCCGGGACAGGGGAACTACGAGCAGTACTTC. Its protein is CASSRLPGQGNYEQYF. The full variable domain, completed using reference TRBV19 and TRBJ2-7, is DGGITQSPKYLFRKEGQNVTLSCEQNLNHDAMYWYRQDPGQGLRLIYYSQIVNDFQKGDIAEGYSVSREKKESFPLTVTSAQKNPTAFYLCASSRLPGQGNYEQYFGPGTRLTVT.

This clone was recorded a few times. J is TRBJ2-7 and V is TRBV4-1; TRBD1 agrees at 9 bases. The CDR3 has 14 amino acids. Germline-derived CDR1 and CDR2 are MGHRA and YSYEKL. V shed 1 base and J 2 bases; nucleotides not matched to a gene: 0. CDR3 residues: CASSQGQGAYEQYF. CDR3 DNA sequence: TGCGCCAGCAGCCAAGGACAGGGGGCCTACGAGCAGTACTTC.

The chain is built from TRBV7-7 and TRBJ2-5; no firm D call. This CDR3 region has 14 residues. Germline V lookup: CDR1 SSHAT, CDR2 FNYEAQ (reference sequence). V was pared by 2 bases and J by 5 bases, with 12 bases between. The CDR3 bases are TGTGCCAGCAGCTTAACGGCCTTACGGGAGACCCAGTACTTC. It specifies CASSLTALRETQYF.

The J gene is TRBJ2-3, the V gene TRBV7-8; tentatively, D is TRBD2 (6 bases). The CDR3 runs to 17 residues. Deletions cut 2 bases from V and 0 bases from J, with 15 bases between. CDR1 and CDR2 (germline): SGHVS, FQNEAQ. The CDR3 DNA follows: TGTGCCAGCAGCTTAAGGAGGGGACCTACTAGCACAGATACGCAGTATTTT. Encoded protein: CASSLRRGPTSTDTQYF.

This clone appeared once. The chain links TRBV27 to TRBJ2-2; perhaps TRBD1 as D (5 bases). The CDR3 is 17 amino acids. V shed 10 bases and J shed 4 bases, with 25 bases lying between them. Germline V gives CDR1 MNHEY, CDR2 SMNVEV (reference sequence). Written as DNA, the CDR3 is TGTGCCACCTTTCCGAGGCCCGGCAGGGCCGTCACCGGGGAGCTGTTTTTT. It specifies CATFPRPGRAVTGELFF.

The gene calls are TRBV6-6 and TRBJ2-7, with D tentatively TRBD2 (6 bases). The V end lost 2 bases, the J end lost 3 bases, and 14 bases lay between the germline ends. Looked up from germline, CDR1 is MNHNY and CDR2 is SVGAGI (reference sequence). CDR3 length equals 15 residues. CDR3 in DNA: TGTGCCAGCAGTTACCGTGGGAGGTCCCACTACGAGCAGTACTTC. This sequence encodes CASSYRGRSHYEQYF.

The chain employs TRBV19 and TRBJ1-5, with D perhaps TRBD1 (6 bases). This CDR3 region has 15 residues. Deletions cut 5 bases from V and 2 bases from J, with 13 bases between. Germline CDR1 LNHDA, CDR2 SQIVND (reference sequence). The CDR3, as DNA: TGTGCCAGTAGTCTACAGACAGGACGCAATCAGCCCCAGCATTTT. Translated: CASSLQTGRNQPQHF.

The chain links TRBV4-1 to TRBJ2-5; TRBD1 matches 7 bases. Losses at the gene ends were 1 base for V and 2 bases for J; bases not matched to a gene: 4. The CDR3 is made up of 15 amino acids. Germline V gene data show CDR1 as MGHRA and CDR2 as YSYEKL. The CDR3 region has the DNA TGCGCCAGCAGCCAAGGGGACAGAGAACAAGAGACCCAGTACTTC. It specifies CASSQGDREQETQYF.

The V gene is TRBV27, the J gene TRBJ2-7; 10 positions match TRBD2. Germline V lookup: CDR1 MNHEY, CDR2 SMNVEV (reference sequence). The CDR3 runs to 16 residues. The V segment lost 8 bases and the J segment 0 bases; nucleotides outside the gene matches: 10. CDR3 in amino acids: CASYKLAGVDSYEQYF. In DNA form, the CDR3 reads TGTGCCAGCTATAAGCTAGCGGGAGTGGACTCCTACGAGCAGTACTTC.

This sequence joins TRBV18 and TRBJ1-4; D remains ambiguous. The germline CDR1 and CDR2 sequences are KGHSH and LQKENI. The CDR3 loop spans 15 amino acids. Trimming pared 2 bases from V and 7 bases from J, leaving 14 bases between. The CDR3 DNA follows: TGTGCCAGCTCACCAACCGGCCCGGCGTCTGAAAAACTGTTTTTT. It is translated as CASSPTGPASEKLFF.

This sequence joins TRBV25-1 and TRBJ2-7; 10 bases line up with TRBD1. Germline values: CDR1 MGHDK, CDR2 SYGVNS. With 1 base clipped from V and 3 bases from J, the junction kept 9 bases outside the gene matches. The CDR3 is 17 amino acids. The DNA of the CDR3 is TGTGCCAGCAGTGAATTGGTCCCGGGACAGGGGCACTACGAGCAGTACTTC. Protein: CASSELVPGQGHYEQYF.

V and J are TRBV7-3 and TRBJ2-7, with 8 bases aligning to TRBD1. Losses at the gene ends were 5 bases for V and 3 bases for J; bases not matched to a gene: 9. Germline V lookup: CDR1 SGHTA, CDR2 FQGTGA. There are 15 residues in the CDR3. This chain's CDR3 is CASSHYLGTGYEQYF. The CDR3 nucleotides are TGTGCCAGCAGCCATTATTTAGGGACAGGCTACGAGCAGTACTTC. Looking up the rest from reference TRBV7-3 and TRBJ2-7 gives the full variable domain: GAGVSQTPSNKVTEKGKYVELRCDPISGHTALYWYRQSLGQGPEFLIYFQGTGAADDSGLPNDRFFAVRPEGSVSTLKIQRTERGDSAVYLCASSHYLGTGYEQYFGPGTRLTVT.

The chain carries TRBV5-4 and TRBJ2-5; 8 nucleotides align to TRBD1. The CDR3 totals 13 residues. After removal of 7 bases from V and 4 bases from J, the junction contained 6 bases not matched to a gene. Germline-derived CDR1 and CDR2 are SGHNT and YYREEE (reference sequence). In nucleotides, the CDR3 is TGTGCCAGCGGAGGACAGGGCCCAGAGACCCAGTACTTC. Translated: CASGGQGPETQYF.

The chain joins TRBV6-5 to TRBJ1-1, with D perhaps TRBD1 (5 bases). This CDR3 has 13 amino acids. The germline V gene encodes CDR1 MNHEY and CDR2 SVGAGI. V lost 6 bases and J 4 bases, leaving 12 bases between the germline ends. DNA for the CDR3: TGTGCCAGCAGCCAACGGACACTCACTGAAGCTTTCTTT. It yields the protein CASSQRTLTEAFF.

The chain is built from TRBV18 and TRBJ2-1; TRBD2 is a possible D gene (6 bases). The CDR3 is made up of 14 amino acids. Trimming stripped 5 bases from V and 3 bases from J, with 11 bases between. CDR1 KGHSH and CDR2 LQKENI come from the germline V gene. Here the CDR3 DNA reads TGTGCCAGCTCAGACCGGGGGAGCTACAATGAGCAGTTCTTC. It translates to CASSDRGSYNEQFF.

CDR3 nucleotides: TGTGCCAGCAGTTGGAGGGACTTTCGCACAGATACGCAGTATTTT. Its protein product is CASSWRDFRTDTQYF. This sequence joins TRBV28 and TRBJ2-3; a weak D match, TRBD2 (6 bases). The germline CDR1 and CDR2 sequences are MDHEN and SYDVKM. Trimming pared 4 bases from V and 1 base from J, leaving 12 bases between. This CDR3 is 15 amino acids long.

This clone has only a few counts. This chain connects TRBV30 to TRBJ2-3; D possibly corresponds to TRBD2 (5 bases). Germline loops: CDR1 GTSNPN, CDR2 SVGIG (reference sequence). V was shortened by 0 bases and J by 6 bases, with 10 bases between the two germline ends. The CDR3 loop spans 13 amino acids. CDR3 sequence: CAWSVYPGDTQYF. In DNA form, the CDR3 reads TGTGCCTGGAGTGTATACCCGGGGGATACGCAGTATTTT. Together with reference TRBV30 and TRBJ2-3, the CDR3 gives the full variable domain: SQTIHQWPATLVQPVGSPLSLECTVEGTSNPNLYWYRQAAGRGLQLLFYSVGIGQISSEVPQNLSASRPQDRQFILSSKKLLLSDSGFYLCAWSVYPGDTQYFGPGTRLTVL.

The V call is TRBV30, the J call TRBJ2-5; TRBD1 agrees at 9 bases. This CDR3 has 14 residues. Germline V lookup: CDR1 GTSNPN, CDR2 SVGIG (reference sequence). The V and J ends lost 3 bases and 5 bases, in that order; junction bases with no gene match: 7. For the CDR3, the DNA is TGTGCCTGGAGCGACGGGACAGGGAGGGAGACCCAGTACTTC. It is translated as CAWSDGTGRETQYF.

The V gene is TRBV15, the J gene TRBJ2-2; D remains ambiguous. The V gene's germline CDR1 is LNHNV and CDR2 YYDKDF (reference sequence). This CDR3 spans 21 amino acids. V was shortened by 1 base and J by 2 bases, with 26 bases between the two germline ends. The CDR3 spells CATSRVLPRQATTFNTGELFF. Here the CDR3 DNA reads TGTGCCACCAGCAGAGTTCTCCCGAGACAAGCTACTACTTTTAACACCGGGGAGCTGTTTTTT.

With regard to this clone: In the same sample, other DNA sequences code for this CDR3. This chain links TRBV5-6 with TRBJ1-1, with unresolved D. Germline CDR1 reads SGHDT; CDR2 reads YYEEEE. This CDR3 has 14 amino acids. Between the trimmed V and J ends, which lost 0 bases and 1 base, there was a span of 7 bases. The CDR3 loop is CASSLGTRNTEAFF. CDR3 sequence (DNA): TGTGCCAGCAGCTTGGGGACGAGGAACACTGAAGCTTTCTTT.

Note on this clone: One junction end disagrees with the germline gene, perhaps due to a read error. The chain links TRBV30 to TRBJ2-1, with 15 bases aligning to TRBD2. The CDR3 has 14 residues. Per germline, CDR1 GTSNPN and CDR2 SVGIG (reference sequence). CDR3 nucleotides: TGTGCCTGGAGTTTCGGGACTAGCGGGAGGCTCCTTCTCTTC. It encodes CAWSFGTSGRLLLF.

This clone has only a few counts. V is TRBV30 and J is TRBJ2-1; TRBD2 is a possible D gene (5 bases). The germline V gene has CDR1 GTSNPN and CDR2 SVGIG (reference sequence). V was shortened by 5 bases and J by 8 bases, with 10 bases between the two germline ends. CDR3 size: 11 residues. The CDR3, as DNA: TGTGCCTGGGAGACTATCCATGAGCAGTTCTTC. Amino acids: CAWETIHEQFF. Using reference TRBV30 and TRBJ2-1 for the parts outside the CDR3, the full variable domain is SQTIHQWPATLVQPVGSPLSLECTVEGTSNPNLYWYRQAAGRGLQLLFYSVGIGQISSEVPQNLSASRPQDRQFILSSKKLLLSDSGFYLCAWETIHEQFFGPGTRLTVL.

The J gene is TRBJ2-3, the V gene TRBV6-5; D ambiguous. Germline assignment: CDR1 MNHEY and CDR2 SVGAGI. The CDR3 length is 15 residues. V was clipped by 6 bases and J by 0 bases, with 13 bases between them. The CDR3 protein is CASRRTSTSTDTQYF. CDR3 sequence (DNA): TGTGCCAGCAGGAGGACGAGTACAAGCACAGATACGCAGTATTTT.